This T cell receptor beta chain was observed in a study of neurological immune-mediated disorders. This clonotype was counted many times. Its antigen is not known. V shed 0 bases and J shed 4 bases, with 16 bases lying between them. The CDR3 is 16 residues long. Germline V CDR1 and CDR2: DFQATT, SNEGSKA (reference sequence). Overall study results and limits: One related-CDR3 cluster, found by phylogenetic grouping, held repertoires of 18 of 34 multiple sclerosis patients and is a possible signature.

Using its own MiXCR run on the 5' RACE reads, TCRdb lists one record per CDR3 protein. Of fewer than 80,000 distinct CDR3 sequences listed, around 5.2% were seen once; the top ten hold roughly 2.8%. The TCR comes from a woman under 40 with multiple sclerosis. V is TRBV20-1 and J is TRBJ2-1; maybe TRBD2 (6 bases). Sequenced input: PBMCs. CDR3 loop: CSARDGFGGIYNEQFF. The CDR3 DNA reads TGCAGTGCTAGAGATGGTTTTGGGGGGATTTACAATGAGCAGTTCTTC.